This T cell receptor beta chain appears in the sequencing data of a study of shared clonotypes between healthy human individuals. The method was immunoSEQ multiplex PCR; TCRdb's version includes in-frame clones alone and lacks a portion of them. This table holds about 1.5 million clones, 98% found once. It was into CD45RA+ naive and CD45RA-negative memory subsets that the CD4+ cells were split. J was trimmed by 8 bases and V by 6 bases; bases with no gene match: 3. Germline V gene data show CDR1 as MNHEY and CDR2 as SVGAGI. The CDR3 is 11 amino acids. The chain employs TRBV6-5 and TRBJ1-2, with 7 bases identical to TRBD1. This receptor was taken from a man aged 25 to 40 in good health. The source material was naive CD4+ T cells sorted from blood. Subset denoted: CD45RA+ positively selected. CDR3 sequence (DNA): TGTGCCAGCAGGACAGGGCAGGGCTACACCTTC. Protein sequence: CASRTGQGYTF.